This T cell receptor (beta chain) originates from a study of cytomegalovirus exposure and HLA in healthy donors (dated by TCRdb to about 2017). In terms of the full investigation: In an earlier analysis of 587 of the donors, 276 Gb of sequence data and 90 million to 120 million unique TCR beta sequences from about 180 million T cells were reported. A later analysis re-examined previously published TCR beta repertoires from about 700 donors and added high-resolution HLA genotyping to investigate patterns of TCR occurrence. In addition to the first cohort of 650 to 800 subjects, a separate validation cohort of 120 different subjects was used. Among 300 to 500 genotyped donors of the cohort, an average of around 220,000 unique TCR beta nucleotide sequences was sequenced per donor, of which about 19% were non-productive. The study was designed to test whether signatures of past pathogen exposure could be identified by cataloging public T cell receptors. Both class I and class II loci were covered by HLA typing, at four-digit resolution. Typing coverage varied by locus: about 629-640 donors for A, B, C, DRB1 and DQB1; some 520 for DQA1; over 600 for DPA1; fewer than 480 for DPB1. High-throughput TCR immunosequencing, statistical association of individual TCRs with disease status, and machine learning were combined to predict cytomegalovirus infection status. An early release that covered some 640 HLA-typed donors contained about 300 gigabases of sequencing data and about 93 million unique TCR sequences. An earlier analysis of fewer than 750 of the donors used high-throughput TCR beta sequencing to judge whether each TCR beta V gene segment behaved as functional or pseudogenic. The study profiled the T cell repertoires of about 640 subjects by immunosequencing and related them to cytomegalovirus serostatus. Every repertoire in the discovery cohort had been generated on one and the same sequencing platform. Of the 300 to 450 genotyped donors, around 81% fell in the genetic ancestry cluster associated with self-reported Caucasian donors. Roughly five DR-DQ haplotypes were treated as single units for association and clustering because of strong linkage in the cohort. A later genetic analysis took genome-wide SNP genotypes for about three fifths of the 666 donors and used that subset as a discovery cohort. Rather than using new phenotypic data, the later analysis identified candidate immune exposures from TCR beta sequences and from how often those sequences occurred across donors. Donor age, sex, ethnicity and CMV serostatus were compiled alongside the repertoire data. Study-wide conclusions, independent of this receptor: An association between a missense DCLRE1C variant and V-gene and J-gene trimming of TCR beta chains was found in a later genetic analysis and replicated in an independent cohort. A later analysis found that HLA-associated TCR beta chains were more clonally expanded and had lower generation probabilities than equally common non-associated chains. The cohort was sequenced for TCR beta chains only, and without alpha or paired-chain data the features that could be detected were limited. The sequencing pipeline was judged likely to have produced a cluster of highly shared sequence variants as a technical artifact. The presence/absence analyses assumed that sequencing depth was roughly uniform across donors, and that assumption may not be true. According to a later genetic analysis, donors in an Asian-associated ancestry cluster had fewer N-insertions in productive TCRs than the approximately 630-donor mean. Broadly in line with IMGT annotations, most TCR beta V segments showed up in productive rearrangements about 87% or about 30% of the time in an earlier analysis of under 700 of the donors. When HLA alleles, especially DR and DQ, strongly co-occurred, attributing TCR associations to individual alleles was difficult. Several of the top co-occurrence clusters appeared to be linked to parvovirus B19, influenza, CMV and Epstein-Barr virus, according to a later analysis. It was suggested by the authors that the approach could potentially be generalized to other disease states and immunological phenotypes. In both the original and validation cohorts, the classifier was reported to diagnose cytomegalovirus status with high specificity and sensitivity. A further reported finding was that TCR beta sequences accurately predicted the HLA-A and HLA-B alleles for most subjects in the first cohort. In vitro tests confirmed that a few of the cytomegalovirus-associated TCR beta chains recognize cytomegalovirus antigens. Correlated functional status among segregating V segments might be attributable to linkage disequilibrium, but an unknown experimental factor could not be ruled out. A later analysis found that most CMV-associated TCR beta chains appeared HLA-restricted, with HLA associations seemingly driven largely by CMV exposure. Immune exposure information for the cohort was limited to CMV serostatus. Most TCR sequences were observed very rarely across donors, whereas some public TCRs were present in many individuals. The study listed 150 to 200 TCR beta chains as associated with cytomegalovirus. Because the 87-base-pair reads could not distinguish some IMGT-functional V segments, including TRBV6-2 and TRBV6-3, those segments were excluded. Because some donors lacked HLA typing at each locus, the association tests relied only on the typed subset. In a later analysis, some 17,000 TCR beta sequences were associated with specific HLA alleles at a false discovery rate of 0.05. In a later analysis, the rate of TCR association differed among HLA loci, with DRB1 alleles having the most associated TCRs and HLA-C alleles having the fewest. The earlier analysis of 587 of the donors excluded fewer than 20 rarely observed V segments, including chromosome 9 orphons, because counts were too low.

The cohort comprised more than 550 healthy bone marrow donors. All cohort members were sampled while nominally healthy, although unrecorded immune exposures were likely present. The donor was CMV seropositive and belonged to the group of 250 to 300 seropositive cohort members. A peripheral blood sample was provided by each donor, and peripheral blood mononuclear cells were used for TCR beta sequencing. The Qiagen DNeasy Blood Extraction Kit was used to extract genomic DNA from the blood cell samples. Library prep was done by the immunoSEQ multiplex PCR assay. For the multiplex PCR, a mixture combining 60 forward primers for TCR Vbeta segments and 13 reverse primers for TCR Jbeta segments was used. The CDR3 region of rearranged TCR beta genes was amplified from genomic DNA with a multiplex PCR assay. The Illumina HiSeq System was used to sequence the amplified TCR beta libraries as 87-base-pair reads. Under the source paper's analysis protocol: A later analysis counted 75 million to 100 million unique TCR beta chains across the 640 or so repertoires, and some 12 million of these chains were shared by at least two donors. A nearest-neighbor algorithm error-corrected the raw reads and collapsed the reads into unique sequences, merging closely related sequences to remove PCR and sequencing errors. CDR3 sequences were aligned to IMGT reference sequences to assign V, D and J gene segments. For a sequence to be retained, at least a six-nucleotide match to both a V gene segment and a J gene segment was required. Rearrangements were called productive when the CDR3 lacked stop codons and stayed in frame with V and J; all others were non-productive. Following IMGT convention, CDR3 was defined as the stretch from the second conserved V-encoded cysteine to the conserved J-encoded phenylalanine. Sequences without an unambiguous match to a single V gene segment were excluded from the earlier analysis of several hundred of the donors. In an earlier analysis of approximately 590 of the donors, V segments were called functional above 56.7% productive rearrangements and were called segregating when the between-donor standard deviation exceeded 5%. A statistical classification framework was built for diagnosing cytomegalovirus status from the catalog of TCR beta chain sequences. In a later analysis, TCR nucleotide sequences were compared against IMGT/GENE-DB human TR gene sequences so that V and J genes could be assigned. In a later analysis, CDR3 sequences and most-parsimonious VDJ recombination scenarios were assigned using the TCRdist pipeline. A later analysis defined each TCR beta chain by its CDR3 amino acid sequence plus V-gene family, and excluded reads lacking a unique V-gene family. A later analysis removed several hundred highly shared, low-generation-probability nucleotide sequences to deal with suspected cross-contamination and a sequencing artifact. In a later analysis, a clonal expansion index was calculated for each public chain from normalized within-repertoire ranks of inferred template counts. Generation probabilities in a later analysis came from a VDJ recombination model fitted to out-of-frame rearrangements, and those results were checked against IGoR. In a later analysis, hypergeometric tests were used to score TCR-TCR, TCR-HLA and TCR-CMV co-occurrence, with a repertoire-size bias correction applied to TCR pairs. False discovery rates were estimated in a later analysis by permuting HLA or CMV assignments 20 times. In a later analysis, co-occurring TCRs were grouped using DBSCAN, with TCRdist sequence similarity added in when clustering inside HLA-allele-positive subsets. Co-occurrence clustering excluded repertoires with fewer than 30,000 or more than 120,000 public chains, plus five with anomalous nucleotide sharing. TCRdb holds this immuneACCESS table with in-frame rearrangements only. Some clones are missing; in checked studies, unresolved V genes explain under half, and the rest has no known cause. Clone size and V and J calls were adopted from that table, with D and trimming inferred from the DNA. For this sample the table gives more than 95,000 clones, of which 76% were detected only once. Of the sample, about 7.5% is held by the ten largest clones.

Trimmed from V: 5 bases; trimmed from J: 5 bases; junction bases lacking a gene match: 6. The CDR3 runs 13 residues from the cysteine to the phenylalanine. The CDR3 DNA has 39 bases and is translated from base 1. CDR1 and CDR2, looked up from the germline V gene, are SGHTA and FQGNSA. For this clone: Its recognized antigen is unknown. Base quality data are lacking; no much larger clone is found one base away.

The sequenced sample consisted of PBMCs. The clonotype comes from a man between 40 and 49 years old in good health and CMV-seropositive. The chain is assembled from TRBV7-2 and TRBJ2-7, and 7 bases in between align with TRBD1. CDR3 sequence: CASSPLQGNEQYF. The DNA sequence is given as TGTGCCAGCAGCCCTTTACAGGGGAACGAGCAGTACTTC.